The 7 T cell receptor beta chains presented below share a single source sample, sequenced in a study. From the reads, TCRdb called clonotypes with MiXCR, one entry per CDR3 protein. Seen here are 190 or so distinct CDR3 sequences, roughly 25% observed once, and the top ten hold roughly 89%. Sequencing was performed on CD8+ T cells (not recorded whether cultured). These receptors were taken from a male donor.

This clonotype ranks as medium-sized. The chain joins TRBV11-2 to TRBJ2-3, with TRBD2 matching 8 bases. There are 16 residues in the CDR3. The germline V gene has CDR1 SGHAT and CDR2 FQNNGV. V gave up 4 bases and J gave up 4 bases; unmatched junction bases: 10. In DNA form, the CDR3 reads TGTGCCAGCAGCTCCCCCCCCGGGGGGGCCTCAGATACGCAGTATTTT. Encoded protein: CASSSPPGGASDTQYF. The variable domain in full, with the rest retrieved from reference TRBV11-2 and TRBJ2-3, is EAGVAQSPRYKIIEKRQSVAFWCNPISGHATLYWYQQILGQGPKLLIQFQNNGVVDDSQLPKDRFSAERLKGVDSTLKIQPAKLEDSAVYLCASSSPPGGASDTQYFGPGTRLTVL.

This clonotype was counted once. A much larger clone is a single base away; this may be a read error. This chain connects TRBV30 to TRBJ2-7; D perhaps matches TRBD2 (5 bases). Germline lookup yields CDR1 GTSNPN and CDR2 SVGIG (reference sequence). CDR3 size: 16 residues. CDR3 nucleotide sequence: TGTGCCCGGAGTGTACTCTTTGGAGGCAGATCCTACGAGCAGTACTTC. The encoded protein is CARSVLFGGRSYEQYF.

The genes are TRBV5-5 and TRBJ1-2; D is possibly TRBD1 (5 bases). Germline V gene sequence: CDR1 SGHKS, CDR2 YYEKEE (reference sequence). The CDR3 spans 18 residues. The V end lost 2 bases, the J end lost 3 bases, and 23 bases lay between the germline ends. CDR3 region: CASSLRRTMAGIDYGYTF. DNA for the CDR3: TGTGCCAGCAGCTTACGCCGGACGATGGCAGGGATTGACTATGGCTACACCTTC.

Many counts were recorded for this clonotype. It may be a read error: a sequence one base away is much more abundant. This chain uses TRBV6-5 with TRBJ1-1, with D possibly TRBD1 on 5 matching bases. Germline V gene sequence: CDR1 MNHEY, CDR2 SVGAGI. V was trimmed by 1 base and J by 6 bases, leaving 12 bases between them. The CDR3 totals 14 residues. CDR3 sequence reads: CASSYFGGLAEAFF. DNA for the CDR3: TGTGCCAGCAGTTACTTTGGGGGATTGGCTGAAGCTTTCTTT.

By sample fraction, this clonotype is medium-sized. The CDR3 loop is CASSSGGWGEQYF. Written as DNA, the CDR3 is TGTGCCAGCAGCTCAGGGGGCTGGGGCGAGCAGTACTTC. The chain has TRBV13 and TRBJ2-7, with 8 bases fitting TRBD1. The length of the CDR3 is 13 residues. Germline-derived CDR1 and CDR2 are PRHDT and FYEKMQ (reference sequence). The J segment lost 6 bases and the V segment lost 4 bases, leaving 5 bases of the junction unmatched. Full variable domain (outside the CDR3, taken from reference TRBV13 and TRBJ2-7): AAGVIQSPRHLIKEKRETATLKCYPIPRHDTVYWYQQGPGQDPQFLISFYEKMQSDKGSIPDRFSAQQFSDYHSELNMSSLELGDSALYFCASSSGGWGEQYFGPGTRLTVT.

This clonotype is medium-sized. The CDR3 region is CSVVGVDYTF. The CDR3 nucleotides read TGCAGCGTTGTCGGGGTTGACTACACCTTC. The chain combines TRBV29-1 with TRBJ1-2; D is unresolved. V was pared by 4 bases and J by 10 bases, with 10 bases between. CDR1 is SQVTM, CDR2 ANQGSEA, per germline. This CDR3 contains 10 residues.

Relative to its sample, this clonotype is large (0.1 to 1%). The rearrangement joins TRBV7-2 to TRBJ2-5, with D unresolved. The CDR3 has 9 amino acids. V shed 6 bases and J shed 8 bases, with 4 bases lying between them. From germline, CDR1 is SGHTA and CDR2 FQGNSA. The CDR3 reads CASSQTQYF. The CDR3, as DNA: TGTGCCAGCAGTCAAACCCAGTACTTC.